One sample yielded the 8 T cell receptor beta chains listed below, sequenced in a study of regulatory T cells in long-lasting Graves disease. Building of the TCR beta libraries involved iRepertoire HTBI primers and Arm-PCR of CDR3 regions. Via MiXCR, TCRdb re-called the multiplex PCR reads, giving one row per CDR3 protein. The data show some 370,000 distinct CDR3 sequences, 12% seen once. Time point of the sample: newly diagnosed GD, antithyroid drugs for less than 3 months. There was RNA extracted from PBMCs, and the TCR library was made from it. This sample was shared with a second study, whose subject was T cells in Graves' hyperthyroidism and ophthalmopathy.

The sequences come from peripheral blood mononuclear cells (PBMCs), collected at new diagnosis, from a patient treated with antithyroid drugs. The receptors were sampled from a woman aged 18-35 years with Graves disease.

This clonotype was found many times. The V call is TRBV24-1, the J call TRBJ1-5; D gene ambiguous. Germline lookup yields CDR1 KGHDR and CDR2 SFDVKD. This CDR3 contains 17 residues. V lost 3 bases to trimming and J lost 5 bases, with 19 bases between them. CDR3 region: CATSDPKPDNRYQPQHF. Written as DNA, the CDR3 is TGTGCCACCAGTGATCCTAAACCTGACAATAGATATCAGCCCCAGCATTTT.

This clonotype was counted ten times or more. This chain links TRBV7-8 with TRBJ1-1; possibly TRBD1 for D (5 bases). This CDR3 is 12 amino acids long. With 4 bases removed from V and 9 bases from J, the gap between germline ends came to 12 bases. Germline loops: CDR1 SGHVS, CDR2 FQNEAQ. The CDR3 DNA sequence: TGTGCCAGCAGCTGGGGACCCAGACAAGCTTTCTTT. Translated: CASSWGPRQAFF.

In its sample, this clonotype was seen many times. The chain uses TRBV20-1 and TRBJ1-6; D is perhaps TRBD1 (5 bases). The CDR3 loop spans 12 amino acids. CDR1 and CDR2 from the germline V gene are DFQATT and SNEGSKA (reference sequence). Trimming cost V 6 bases and J 6 bases, with 9 bases left between them. CDR3 residues: CSAPRGNSPLHF. The CDR3 DNA follows: TGCAGTGCCCCAAGGGGTAATTCACCCCTCCACTTT.

This clonotype was observed many times. The chain carries TRBV20-1 and TRBJ1-5, with 7 bases lining up with TRBD1. J lost 4 bases, V lost 6 bases, and 3 bases had no gene match. The CDR3 length is 12 residues. Germline V gene data show CDR1 as DFQATT and CDR2 as SNEGSKA (reference sequence). The CDR3 sequence: CSAATGNQPQHF. In nucleotides, the CDR3 is TGCAGTGCAGCGACAGGGAATCAGCCCCAGCATTTT.

The sample holds many counts of this clonotype. This chain joins TRBV11-3 and TRBJ1-1, with a weak D call TRBD1 (6 bases). The CDR3 has 13 amino acids. Trimming cost V 2 bases and J 3 bases, with 7 bases left between them. Germline lookup yields CDR1 SGHNT and CDR2 YENEEA. CDR3 in amino acids: CASSLRQDTEAFF. The CDR3 DNA is TGTGCCAGCAGCTTAAGACAGGACACTGAAGCTTTCTTT.

This clonotype was seen ten or more times. The V call is TRBV11-2, the J call TRBJ2-2; possibly TRBD2 for D (5 bases). Trimming took 5 bases from V and 9 from J, leaving 22 bases between them. The CDR3 sequence is 16 residues long. CDR1 and CDR2 (germline): SGHAT, FQNNGV. CDR3 sequence (DNA): TGTGCCAGCAGCCCTTTGACGGGCCGGAGGTTGCGGGAGCTGTTTTTT. Its translation: CASSPLTGRRLRELFF. Combining the CDR3 with reference TRBV11-2 and TRBJ2-2 gives the whole variable domain EAGVAQSPRYKIIEKRQSVAFWCNPISGHATLYWYQQILGQGPKLLIQFQNNGVVDDSQLPKDRFSAERLKGVDSTLKIQPAKLEDSAVYLCASSPLTGRRLRELFFGEGSRLTVL.

In this sample, this clonotype turned up a few times. The chain recombines TRBV2 with TRBJ1-1; D is unresolved. The CDR3 extends over 14 amino acids. V was shortened by 6 bases and J by 2 bases, with 13 bases between the two germline ends. Germline V lookup: CDR1 SNHLY, CDR2 FYNNEI. The CDR3 is CASSFGVGNTEAFF. The DNA for the CDR3 is TGTGCCAGCAGCTTTGGGGTAGGAAACACTGAAGCTTTCTTT. Filled out from reference TRBV2 and TRBJ1-1, the complete variable domain reads EPEVTQTPSHQVTQMGQEVILRCVPISNHLYFYWYRQILGQKVEFLVSFYNNEISEKSEIFDDQFSVERPDGSNFTLKIRSTKLEDSAMYFCASSFGVGNTEAFFGQGTRLTVV.

This clonotype was recorded at least ten times. The gene calls are TRBV12-3 or TRBV12-4 and TRBJ2-7; D tentatively fits TRBD1 or TRBD2 (5 bases each). Trimming removed 4 bases from V and 3 bases from J, with 13 bases in between. The CDR3 is 14 amino acids. The chain's CDR3 is CASSYEGDLYEQYF. CDR3 DNA: TGTGCCAGCAGTTACGAAGGGGACCTCTACGAGCAGTACTTC.